What follows are 16 T cell receptor beta chains derived from one specimen sequenced in a study of CD8+ T cells in alopecia areata. Treatment noted: oral pan-JAK inhibitor, 5-10 mg twice daily. After isolation, RNA underwent reverse transcription to generate cDNA as the sequencing template. Using immunoSEQ multiplex PCR, the repertoire was profiled, and TCRdb retains in-frame clones only, with some absent. The data show hundreds of thousands of clones, with around 65% seen just once and 1% to 1.5% held by the top ten. The sequencing here drew on CD4+ T cells sorted from blood, taken at approximately week 44, from a patient treated with tofacitinib. The receptor set was obtained from a human donor with alopecia areata.

As concerns this clone: This CDR3 is also generated by other DNA sequences in the sample. This chain joins TRBV30 and TRBJ1-2, with 9 bases lining up with TRBD1. Germline CDR1 and CDR2: GTSNPN and SVGIG (reference sequence). V lost 3 bases and J lost 5; bases outside the gene matches: 4. The CDR3 totals 13 residues. The DNA of the CDR3 is TGTGCCTGGAGAGGGACAGGGAGGTATGGCTACACCTTC. The encoded protein is CAWRGTGRYGYTF. Drawing the rest from reference TRBV30 and TRBJ1-2, the complete variable domain is SQTIHQWPATLVQPVGSPLSLECTVEGTSNPNLYWYRQAAGRGLQLLFYSVGIGQISSEVPQNLSASRPQDRQFILSSKKLLLSDSGFYLCAWRGTGRYGYTFGSGTRLTVV.

This chain joins TRBV5-1 and TRBJ1-1; D is undetermined. There are 14 residues in the CDR3. Trimming left V 2 bases short and J 1 base short, with 9 bases between. Germline values: CDR1 SGHRS, CDR2 YFSETQ. The CDR3 DNA is TGCGCCAGCAGCTTATTAGGCCCGAACACTGAAGCTTTCTTT. Residues: CASSLLGPNTEAFF.

This clone was recorded a few times. This chain uses TRBV7-2 with TRBJ2-3, with 10 bases aligning to TRBD2. Germline-derived CDR1 and CDR2 are SGHTA and FQGNSA. The CDR3 covers 14 residues. V lost 4 bases to trimming and J lost 4 bases; unmatched junction nucleotides: 2. Here the CDR3 reads CASSSGLASDTQYF. CDR3 DNA: TGTGCCAGCAGCTCGGGACTAGCGTCAGATACGCAGTATTTT.

To note about this clone: The sample carries other DNA sequences with the same CDR3. The chain's CDR3 is CSVDGNRNTEAFF. CDR3 DNA: TGCAGCGTTGATGGCAACAGGAACACTGAAGCTTTCTTT. The chain uses TRBV29-1 and TRBJ1-1; no definite D call. CDR3 size: 13 residues. The germline CDR1 and CDR2 sequences are SQVTM and ANQGSEA. The germline V and J ends were trimmed by 3 bases and 1 base, with 9 bases remaining between them.

The chain links TRBV6-1 to TRBJ2-3; no clear D gene. The germline CDR1 and CDR2 sequences are MNHNS and SASEGT. CDR3 length: 12 amino acids. Trimming cost V 8 bases and J 4 bases, with 10 bases left between them. DNA of the CDR3: TGTGCCAGCTCCCCCGAGGCAGATACGCAGTATTTT. Amino acid sequence: CASSPEADTQYF.

This chain connects TRBV5-6 to TRBJ2-3, with 9 bases matching TRBD1. The germline V gene has CDR1 SGHDT and CDR2 YYEEEE. The CDR3 spans 15 residues. V shed 3 bases and J 4 bases; nucleotides not matched to a gene: 6. The CDR3 reads CASSYRDRVADTQYF. The CDR3 DNA reads TGTGCCAGCAGCTACCGGGACAGGGTTGCAGATACGCAGTATTTT.

The CDR3 DNA reads TGTGCCAGCAGCTTAGATCTTGTCGAGCAGTACTTC. The encoded protein is CASSLDLVEQYF. This sequence joins TRBV7-2 and TRBJ2-7; D is unresolved. The CDR3 length is 12 residues. V was pared by 1 base and J by 6 bases, with 7 bases between. CDR1 is SGHTA and CDR2 is FQGNSA in the germline V gene.

The chain carries TRBV7-9 and TRBJ1-2; D remains unclear. The CDR3 runs to 14 residues. Between the trimmed V and J ends, which lost 6 bases and 2 bases, there was a span of 13 bases. Germline assignment: CDR1 SEHNR and CDR2 FQNEAQ (reference sequence). The CDR3 nucleotides are TGTGCCAGCAGTGGGCGAGGACCGAACTATGGCTACACCTTC. Protein product: CASSGRGPNYGYTF.

This clone appeared a single time. The chain has TRBV6-5 and TRBJ2-3; D perhaps matches TRBD2 (5 bases). The germline V gene encodes CDR1 MNHEY and CDR2 SVGAGI. The V gene lost 3 bases and the J gene lost 6 bases, with 16 bases spanning the gap. CDR3 length equals 15 residues. The CDR3 nucleotides read TGTGCCAGCAGTTATTGGGAGTTCTGGTGGGATACGCAGTATTTT. It yields the protein CASSYWEFWWDTQYF.

In this sample, this clone turned up a few times. The chain is built from TRBV11-2 and TRBJ2-3, with D possibly TRBD2 on 6 matching bases. Germline CDR1 is SGHAT and CDR2 is FQNNGV. CDR3 size: 14 residues. The V end was cut by 5 bases, the J end by 11 bases, with 20 bases between. Here the CDR3 reads CASSKALAAVGQYF. The CDR3 nucleotides read TGTGCCAGCAGCAAGGCATTAGCGGCCGTGGGGCAGTATTTT.

This chain uses TRBV30 with TRBJ2-1; D is possibly TRBD2 (5 bases). V gave up 4 bases and J gave up 4 bases, with 20 bases separating them. Germline CDR1 and CDR2: GTSNPN and SVGIG (reference sequence). This CDR3 region has 16 residues. The CDR3 sequence is CAWKRRRGPIYNEQFF. The CDR3 DNA reads as TGTGCCTGGAAAAGACGCCGGGGTCCGATTTACAATGAGCAGTTCTTC.

The CDR3 loop is CASSQQGQDRYNEQFF. As DNA, the CDR3 is TGCGCCAGCAGCCAACAGGGACAGGACCGTTACAATGAGCAGTTCTTC. This chain uses TRBV4-1 with TRBJ2-1; TRBD1 matches at 8 bases. Germline loops: CDR1 MGHRA, CDR2 YSYEKL. Trimming removed 2 bases from V and 4 bases from J; junction bases left unmatched: 7. The CDR3 contains 16 residues.

The chain joins TRBV6-5 to TRBJ1-5; 9 nucleotides align to TRBD1. There are 14 residues in the CDR3. The germline gives CDR1 MNHEY, CDR2 SVGAGI. The ends lost 5 bases at V and 7 bases at J; junction bases unmatched: 6. The CDR3 coding sequence is TGTGCCAGCAGTAAAAGGACAGGGGAGCAGCCCCAGCATTTT. Residues: CASSKRTGEQPQHF.

The CDR3 spells CASSESALGLFF. The CDR3, as DNA: TGTGCCAGCAGTGAATCGGCTCTTGGGCTGTTTTTT. V gene TRBV2 combines with J gene TRBJ2-2; D is uncertain. Per germline, CDR1 SNHLY and CDR2 FYNNEI. V lost 2 bases to trimming and J lost 13 bases, with 11 bases between them. This CDR3 is built from 12 residues.

CDR3 DNA sequence: TGTGCCAGCAGTGGCCCCGAACGACGGAAAAACTACGAGCAGTACTTC. It codes for CASSGPERRKNYEQYF. The rearrangement uses TRBV6-1 and TRBJ2-7; D unresolved. The germline V gene encodes CDR1 MNHNS and CDR2 SASEGT. This CDR3 contains 16 residues. Trimming left V 4 bases short and J 3 bases short, with 19 bases between.

The chain combines TRBV30 with TRBJ1-1, with D uncertain. The germline CDR1 and CDR2 sequences are GTSNPN and SVGIG (reference sequence). Trimming removed 3 bases at V and 1 base at J, with 9 bases between. This CDR3 is built from 13 residues. CDR3 sequence: CAWRAQWNTEAFF. The CDR3 region has the DNA TGTGCCTGGAGGGCTCAGTGGAACACTGAAGCTTTCTTT.